The next 24 T cell receptor beta chains were all read from a single sample in a study of graft-versus-host responses after intestinal transplantation. Which antigens these TCRs recognize remains unknown. Sequencing was performed with immunoSEQ multiplex PCR; in TCRdb, only in-frame clones are kept and a portion is missing. This table holds around 95,000 clones, over 75% found once. The sequenced sample was unstimulated CD4+ T cells sorted from spleen or lymph node cells, obtained before transplant. Receptors originate from a human donor who was the organ donor for an intestinal transplant.

The chain has TRBV27 and TRBJ2-1; 15 nucleotides line up with TRBD2. Germline V gene sequence: CDR1 MNHEY, CDR2 SMNVEV (reference sequence). There are 17 residues in the CDR3. V lost 3 bases and J lost 7; bases outside the gene matches: 7. The DNA for the CDR3 is TGTGCCAGCAGTTTTTCACTCGGGACTAGCGGGGGGAATGAGCAGTTCTTC. It yields the protein CASSFSLGTSGGNEQFF.

The gene calls are TRBV2 and TRBJ2-7; the D is unclear. Germline loops: CDR1 SNHLY, CDR2 FYNNEI. Trimming pared 7 bases from V and 4 bases from J, leaving 17 bases between. This CDR3 spans 14 amino acids. The CDR3 nucleotides read TGTGCCAGCATGCCACTATCACGTACTTACGAGCAGTACTTC. As protein: CASMPLSRTYEQYF.

The chain carries TRBV28 and TRBJ2-2; 12 bases are shared with TRBD2. The CDR3 covers 17 residues. The germline CDR1 and CDR2 sequences are MDHEN and SYDVKM. V shed 3 bases, J shed 7 bases, and the junction held 9 bases outside the gene matches. CDR3 coding DNA: TGTGCCAGCAGTTTCGGGCTAGCGGGGGGGCCAGGCGGGGAGCTGTTTTTT. Protein product: CASSFGLAGGPGGELFF.

The chain carries TRBV9 and TRBJ1-1; D is ambiguous. The CDR3 spans 15 residues. V dropped 4 bases and J dropped 0 bases, with 13 bases sitting between them. CDR1 and CDR2 from the germline V gene are SGDLS and YYNGEE. The CDR3 DNA sequence: TGTGCCAGCAGCCCCAAGATGACTATGAACACTGAAGCTTTCTTT. The encoded protein is CASSPKMTMNTEAFF.

The chain joins TRBV21-1 to TRBJ2-7; the table's D call of TRBD1 was not tested on the DNA. TRBV21-1 is assigned pseudogene status. CDR3 length: 13 residues. The CDR3 DNA reads TGTGCCAGCAGCACCAGGACAGGGAGCGAGCAGTACTTC. It yields the protein CASSTRTGSEQYF.

This clone appeared a single time. The rearrangement uses TRBV7-3 and TRBJ2-1; maybe TRBD2 (5 bases). This CDR3 contains 11 residues. V lost 6 bases and J lost 10, with 10 bases in between. Looked up from germline, CDR1 is SGHTA and CDR2 is FQGTGA. CDR3 coding DNA: TGTGCCAGCAGTCCCGGGAACGAGCAGTTCTTC. Translated: CASSPGNEQFF.

V gene TRBV18 combines with J gene TRBJ2-2; D not certain. V was trimmed by 5 bases and J by 3 bases, leaving 16 bases between them. Germline V lookup: CDR1 KGHSH, CDR2 LQKENI. The CDR3 extends over 16 amino acids. CDR3 protein: CASSALRVAYTGELFF. DNA of the CDR3: TGTGCCAGCTCAGCCTTACGGGTGGCCTACACCGGGGAGCTGTTTTTT. The full variable domain, its missing parts supplied by reference TRBV18 and TRBJ2-2, is NAGVMQNPRHLVRRRGQEARLRCSPMKGHSHVYWYRQLPEEGLKFMVYLQKENIIDESGMPKERFSAEFPKEGPSILRIQQVVRGDSAAYFCASSALRVAYTGELFFGEGSRLTVL.

The chain links TRBV5-1 to TRBJ1-1; 10 bases are shared with TRBD1. CDR3 length equals 17 residues. The V segment lost 1 base and the J segment 5 bases; nucleotides outside the gene matches: 11. Germline CDR1 is SGHRS and CDR2 is YFSETQ. CDR3 sequence: CASSLIRQGAMRTEAFF. The CDR3 coding sequence is TGCGCCAGCAGCTTGATAAGACAGGGGGCAATGAGGACTGAAGCTTTCTTT.

The V call is TRBV4-2, the J call TRBJ2-5; D unclear. This CDR3 has 16 amino acids. Germline V gives CDR1 LGHNA, CDR2 YNFKEQ. V shed 0 bases and J shed 0 bases, with 11 bases lying between them. CDR3 in amino acids: CASSQDGALYQETQYF. The CDR3 DNA sequence: TGTGCCAGCAGCCAAGATGGAGCTCTGTACCAAGAGACCCAGTACTTC.

This chain uses TRBV5-1 with TRBJ1-2; no firm D call. CDR3 length equals 13 residues. Germline CDR1 SGHRS, CDR2 YFSETQ. V lost 1 base and J 7 bases, leaving 11 bases between the germline ends. Here the CDR3 reads CASSLSGVGGYTF. In DNA form, the CDR3 reads TGCGCCAGCAGCTTGAGCGGGGTGGGTGGCTACACCTTC.

This chain links TRBV7-9 with TRBJ1-1, with no clear D. V lost 3 bases, J lost 5 bases, and 7 bases lay in between. The CDR3 is 12 residues long. The germline V gene encodes CDR1 SEHNR and CDR2 FQNEAQ (reference sequence). The chain's CDR3 is CASSLESTEAFF. The DNA of the CDR3 is TGTGCCAGCAGCTTGGAGTCGACTGAAGCTTTCTTT.

This clone was counted a single time. This chain links TRBV5-1 with TRBJ1-4, with D unresolved. CDR1 is SGHRS, CDR2 YFSETQ, per germline. This CDR3 spans 14 amino acids. Trimming left V 1 base short and J 3 bases short, with 7 bases between. CDR3 bases: TGCGCCAGCAGCTTGTGGGGAGCTAATGAAAAACTGTTTTTT. This gives the protein CASSLWGANEKLFF.

The rearrangement uses TRBV7-2 and TRBJ1-5, with 7 bases identical to TRBD1. The ends lost 2 bases at V and 2 bases at J; junction bases unmatched: 9. The V gene's germline CDR1 is SGHTA and CDR2 FQGNSA. The length of the CDR3 is 17 residues. CDR3 DNA: TGTGCCAGCAGCTTAAGGGGGATAACAGGGGGCAATCAGCCCCAGCATTTT. It specifies CASSLRGITGGNQPQHF.

The gene calls are TRBV11-3 and TRBJ2-7; 9 nucleotides match TRBD1. Trimming cost V 3 bases and J 1 base; bases outside gene matches: 4. There are 15 residues in the CDR3. CDR1 and CDR2 from the germline V gene are SGHNT and YENEEA. The CDR3 region has the DNA TGTGCCAGCAGCTTGGGACAGGGACTGTCCTACGAGCAGTACTTC. Protein product: CASSLGQGLSYEQYF.

The V call is TRBV7-8, the J call TRBJ2-6; D uncertain. V lost 1 base to trimming and J lost 4 bases, with 11 bases between them. This CDR3 spans 16 amino acids. Looked up from germline, CDR1 is SGHVS and CDR2 is FQNEAQ. CDR3 nucleotide sequence: TGTGCCAGCAGCTTAGAAGCGACATTAGGGGCCAACGTCCTGACTTTC. It encodes CASSLEATLGANVLTF.

The chain employs TRBV30 and TRBJ1-6; tentative D call: TRBD1 (6 bases). CDR3 length: 13 amino acids. Trimming took off 1 base at V and 8 bases at J, with 9 bases between the two ends. Looked up from germline, CDR1 is GTSNPN and CDR2 is SVGIG (reference sequence). CDR3 sequence: CAWSANRDSPLHF. In DNA form, the CDR3 reads TGTGCCTGGAGTGCCAACAGGGATTCACCCCTCCACTTT.

V is TRBV5-1 and J is TRBJ2-7; 7 bases are shared with TRBD1. The junction had 7 bases not matched to a gene; V was cut back by 4 bases and J by 0 bases. CDR1 is SGHRS, CDR2 YFSETQ, per germline. There are 15 residues in the CDR3. CDR3 amino acids: CASSKQGRYSYEQYF. CDR3 in DNA: TGCGCCAGCAGCAAACAGGGGCGGTACTCCTACGAGCAGTACTTC.

The rearrangement links TRBV19 to TRBJ2-6; D is perhaps TRBD2 (5 bases). Trimming stripped 4 bases from V and 2 bases from J, with 6 bases between. CDR1 and CDR2 from the germline V gene are LNHDA and SQIVND (reference sequence). The CDR3 length is 14 residues. CDR3 in DNA: TGTGCCAGTAGTAAGGAGGCTGGGGCCAACGTCCTGACTTTC. It specifies CASSKEAGANVLTF.

The rearrangement uses TRBV5-1 and TRBJ2-4, with 11 positions matching TRBD1. The germline V gene encodes CDR1 SGHRS and CDR2 YFSETQ. The CDR3 is made up of 16 amino acids. V shed 1 base, J shed 6 bases, and the junction held 6 bases outside the gene matches. CDR3 nucleotides: TGCGCCAGCAGCTTGAATGGACAGGGGGCCGGAAACATTCAGTACTTC. Residues: CASSLNGQGAGNIQYF.

The rearrangement uses TRBV27 and TRBJ1-4; no definite D call. CDR3 size: 16 residues. Germline V gene lookup returns CDR1 MNHEY and CDR2 SMNVEV (reference sequence). V was cut by 6 bases and J by 10 bases, with 24 bases left in between. The CDR3 sequence is CASRPLGLEGSGKLFF. The CDR3 DNA reads TGTGCCAGCAGGCCACTAGGACTGGAGGGCTCAGGAAAACTGTTTTTT.

The CDR3 region has the DNA TGTGCCAGTCCGACTAGCGGGGGCCCCGGTACGCAGTATTTT. This sequence encodes CASPTSGGPGTQYF. The chain links TRBV9 to TRBJ2-3; 12 nucleotides align to TRBD2. Looked up from germline, CDR1 is SGDLS and CDR2 is YYNGEE. Trimming removed 8 bases from V and 8 bases from J; junction bases left unmatched: 9. This CDR3 spans 14 amino acids. Variable domain in full (rest from reference TRBV9 and TRBJ2-3): DSGVTQTPKHLITATGQRVTLRCSPRSGDLSVYWYQQSLDQGLQFLIQYYNGEERAKGNILERFSAQQFPDLHSELNLSSLELGDSALYFCASPTSGGPGTQYFGPGTRLTVL.

This sequence joins TRBV18 and TRBJ1-4; D is unresolved. Germline V gene data show CDR1 as KGHSH and CDR2 as LQKENI. CDR3 size: 16 residues. Trimming took 1 base from V and 0 from J, leaving 9 bases between them. CDR3 amino acids: CASSPRNIATNEKLFF. CDR3 bases: TGTGCCAGCTCACCACGAAATATAGCAACTAATGAAAAACTGTTTTTT.

The chain combines TRBV27 with TRBJ1-2, with TRBD1 identical over 9 bases. This CDR3 region has 17 residues. Unmatched junction bases numbered 12, after V lost 5 bases and J lost 2 bases. CDR1 and CDR2 (germline): MNHEY, SMNVEV (reference sequence). The CDR3 DNA reads as TGTGCCAGCAGTCCCTACAGGGGGCTCAACTCCAACTATGGCTACACCTTC. Translation gives CASSPYRGLNSNYGYTF.

This clone was counted once. This chain links TRBV6-6 with TRBJ1-6; weak D call: TRBD1 (6 bases). The CDR3 totals 16 residues. The germline CDR1 and CDR2 sequences are MNHNY and SVGAGI (reference sequence). Trimming took 5 bases from V and 4 from J, leaving 15 bases between them. The CDR3: CASSPPGVSYNSPLHF. The CDR3 DNA reads TGTGCCAGCAGTCCCCCAGGGGTCTCATATAATTCACCCCTCCACTTT.